This T cell receptor beta chain was documented in a study of T cells in women clearing cervical HPV infection (dated by TCRdb to the late 2010s). Concerning the study at large: The cases were some 25 women with histologically confirmed HPV16-related CIN3 or worse, and 2 of these cases were invasive cancers. The 20 to 25 controls were women who cleared a single incident HPV16 infection within 12 months without developing precancer or cancer. Blood from cases was collected at the visit where the lesion was first found, while blood from controls was collected once the infection could no longer be detected. Among cases, blood sampling occurred a median of 149 days after lesion detection, with an interquartile range of about 80 to 230 days. Since HLA typing was available for only a few women, HLA type could not be ruled out as a confounder. An exploratory proof-of-principle case-control study, nested within the Guanacaste HPV Natural History Study in Costa Rica, was conducted to compare TCR repertoires across cervical HPV16 outcomes. Cases were matched to controls by age within five years and by the year the sample was collected. A median age of 34 years was observed in cases versus under 40 in controls, and no significant differences in baseline characteristics were found. The parent cohort enrolled 10,000 to 13,000 women aged 18 or older in Guanacaste, Costa Rica, during about 1992 to 1994 and followed them for six to eight years. Five blinded duplicates per group were added as quality controls, giving about 60 samples: approximately 50 participants and 10 replicates. What the authors observed across the whole study: Random forest classifiers combining richness and V gene abundances distinguished cases from controls with an estimated AUC of just under 0.85. Because the number of T cells per sample was unknown, the richness differences could reflect varying T-cell content rather than repertoire biology. Across sequencing depths, CIN3+ cases showed significantly higher TCR repertoire richness than controls, but evenness did not differ between the groups. Lower TRBV6-7 relative abundance was observed in cases than in controls (around 0.11% versus 0.15%; Bonferroni P = 0.0008). Because of the cross-sectional design, the study could not determine whether the associations came before infection or resulted from infection, and neither effector/memory subsets nor HPV-specific T cells were isolated.

To note about this clone: No antigen is known for it. Sequencing ends 3 residues short of the CDR3 end; the germline J gene provides the rest.

The CDR3 runs 14 residues from the cysteine to the phenylalanine. Sequencing covers 33 bases of the CDR3, shown here with the frame starting at base 1. The germline V gene provides CDR1 SGHVS and CDR2 FNYEAQ. TCR beta CDR3 regions were amplified by multiplex PCR from an average of approximately 1.3 ug genomic DNA per sample using the immunoSEQ assay. The assay corrected primer bias using a complete synthetic TCR repertoire to establish an amplification baseline. Amplicons were sequenced on the Illumina platform. On the authors' methods: Error correction of the sequences involved clustering with frequency ratios plus a modified nearest-neighbor algorithm, after which the sequences were analyzed in the immunoSEQ Analyzer using IMGT gene definitions. TCR richness and evenness were averaged over 20 rarefaction repeats at each rarefaction depth, excluding samples with fewer sequences than the depth. Wilcoxon rank sum tests with FDR correction were used to compare relative abundances of V, D and J genes between the groups. For the blinded duplicates, the intraclass correlation was 95.6% for TCR richness and averaged about 76% across 70 or so gene segments. TCRdb obtained this table from immuneACCESS and retained in-frame rearrangements with V and J assigned. These tables miss some clones; where compared with another copy, unresolved V genes account for less than half of the shortfall, and the remainder is unexplained. The V and J calls and the clone size are those of that table, but D and trimming were determined from the DNA. This sample's table has entries for some 39,000 clones. The ten largest clones represent approximately 1.5% of the sample.

Every participant had a single incident cervical HPV16 infection, and women with prevalent HPV16 infections were excluded. Cervical HPV DNA was detected by MY09/MY11 PCR, and genotyping was performed by dot-blot hybridization. More than 14 mL of heparinized blood was centrifuged, after which the buffy coat was aliquoted, frozen at -30 degrees C, and then stored at -80 degrees C. QIAGEN kits were used to extract genomic DNA from the buffy coat specimens. The sequenced sample consisted of blood buffy coat. The TCR originated in a woman between 18 and 75 years old with a cervical HPV16 infection that either progressed to CIN3+ or cleared (not recorded which). The sequence joins TRBV7-6 to TRBJ2-2; TRBD1 lines up with 8 middle nucleotides. The sequenced part of the CDR3 DNA is TGTGCCAGCAGCCCGGGACAGGCAAATGAAAAG. It is translated as CASSPGQANEK. The whole CDR3 protein reads CASSPGQANEKLFF.